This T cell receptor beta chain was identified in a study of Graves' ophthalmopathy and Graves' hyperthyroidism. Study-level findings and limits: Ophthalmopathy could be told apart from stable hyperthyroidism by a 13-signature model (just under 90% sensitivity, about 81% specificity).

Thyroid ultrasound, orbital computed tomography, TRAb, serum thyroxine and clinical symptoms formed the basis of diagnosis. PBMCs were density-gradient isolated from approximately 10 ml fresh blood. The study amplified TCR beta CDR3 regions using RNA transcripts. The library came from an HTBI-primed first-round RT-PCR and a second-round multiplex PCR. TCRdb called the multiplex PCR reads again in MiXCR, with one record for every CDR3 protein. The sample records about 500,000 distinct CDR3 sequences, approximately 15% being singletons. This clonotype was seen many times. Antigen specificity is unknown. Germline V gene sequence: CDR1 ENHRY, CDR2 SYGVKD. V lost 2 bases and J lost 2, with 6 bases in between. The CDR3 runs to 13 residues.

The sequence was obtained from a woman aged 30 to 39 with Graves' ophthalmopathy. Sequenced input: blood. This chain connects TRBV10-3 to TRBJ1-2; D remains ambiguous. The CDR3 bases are TGTGCCATCAGTGAGGACGGAAACTATGGCTACACCTTC. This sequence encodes CAISEDGNYGYTF.